The 15 T cell receptor beta chains presented below share a single source sample, sequenced in a study of identical twins. TCRdb reprocessed the 5' RACE reads via MiXCR and lists one record per CDR3 protein. The repertoire includes 250,000 or so distinct CDR3 sequences, about 9% of them detected once, and 2.5% to 3.5% sits in the top ten. These same records also appear under a second study, on yellow fever vaccine responses in identical twins.

Sequenced sample: CD8+ T cells sorted from blood. The origin of the receptors is a woman between 18 and 30 years old in good health.

Ten or more counts support this clonotype. The CDR3 nucleotides read TGCAGTGCTAGAGGCGGAAGGGAAAACAATGAGCAGTTCTTC. Its translation: CSARGGRENNEQFF. The rearrangement uses TRBV20-1 and TRBJ2-1; D is unresolved. The CDR3 covers 14 residues. Germline values: CDR1 DFQATT, CDR2 SNEGSKA (reference sequence). Between the trimmed V and J ends, which lost 1 base and 5 bases, there was a span of 12 bases.

This clonotype was seen ten or more times. This rearrangement joins TRBV10-3 to TRBJ2-5, with D possibly being TRBD2 (7 bases). Germline loops: CDR1 ENHRY, CDR2 SYGVKD. The CDR3 totals 14 residues. V was shortened by 7 bases and J by 4 bases, with 16 bases between the two germline ends. The CDR3 sequence is CAIKPGGAAETQYF. The CDR3, as DNA: TGTGCCATCAAGCCGGGGGGCGCGGCAGAGACCCAGTACTTC.

This clonotype came up many times. This chain joins TRBV6-2 or TRBV6-3 and TRBJ2-1; the match to TRBD2 covers 8 bases. V dropped 0 bases and J dropped 3; count of bases not matched to a gene: 1. In germline, CDR1 is MNHEY, CDR2 SVGEGT. The CDR3 length is 15 residues. CDR3 amino acids: CASSYSAGGYNEQFF. The CDR3 nucleotides read TGTGCCAGCAGTTACTCCGCGGGAGGCTACAATGAGCAGTTCTTC.

This clonotype was seen at least ten times. The chain is built from TRBV28 and TRBJ2-5, with D perhaps matching TRBD1 or TRBD2 (5 bases each). The V end lost 7 bases, the J end lost 0 bases, and 15 bases lay between the germline ends. The germline gives CDR1 MDHEN, CDR2 SYDVKM. The CDR3 totals 15 residues. This chain's CDR3 is CASTLGTQYQETQYF. Here the CDR3 DNA reads TGTGCCAGCACGCTCGGGACCCAGTACCAAGAGACCCAGTACTTC.

The chain recombines TRBV20-1 with TRBJ2-5; possibly TRBD1 or TRBD2 for D (6 bases each). Trimming removed 1 base from V and 5 bases from J, with 14 bases in between. The CDR3 length is 14 residues. Looked up from germline, CDR1 is DFQATT and CDR2 is SNEGSKA (reference sequence). The CDR3 coding sequence is TGCAGTGCTAGAGTGGGGGGCGCGGGTGAGACCCAGTACTTC. Its translation: CSARVGGAGETQYF.

In this sample, this clonotype turned up many times. The chain recombines TRBV28 with TRBJ2-7; 9 bases are shared with TRBD1. This CDR3 spans 15 amino acids. With V trimmed by 4 bases and J by 2 bases, 6 bases remained unmatched. Germline values: CDR1 MDHEN, CDR2 SYDVKM. The CDR3 sequence is CASSWGQGGTYEQYF. The CDR3 region has the DNA TGTGCCAGCAGTTGGGGACAGGGTGGGACCTACGAGCAGTACTTC.

This clonotype was seen ten or more times. V gene TRBV7-2 combines with J gene TRBJ1-5, with D uncertain. This CDR3 is 15 amino acids long. The germline gives CDR1 SGHTA, CDR2 FQGNSA. Trimming cost V 3 bases and J 0 bases, with 9 bases left between them. CDR3 DNA sequence: TGTGCCAGCAGCTTGTCAGTCTATAGCAATCAGCCCCAGCATTTT. It translates to CASSLSVYSNQPQHF.

This clonotype was recorded many times. This chain joins TRBV6-4 and TRBJ2-2, with unresolved D. Germline V CDR1 and CDR2: MRHNA, SNTAGT. V dropped 0 bases and J dropped 4 bases, with 3 bases sitting between them. CDR3 length: 13 amino acids. CDR3 nucleotides: TGTGCCAGCAGTGACTCGCCCACCGGGGAGCTGTTTTTT. Residues: CASSDSPTGELFF.

The gene calls are TRBV28 and TRBJ2-5, with 9 bases aligning to TRBD1. From germline, CDR1 is MDHEN and CDR2 SYDVKM. The CDR3 totals 14 residues. V shed 5 bases and J 2 bases; nucleotides not matched to a gene: 3. The CDR3 bases are TGTGCCAGCAGTGGACAGGGGATTCAAGAGACCCAGTACTTC. It codes for CASSGQGIQETQYF.

The chain has TRBV6-2 or TRBV6-3 and TRBJ1-4; D may be TRBD1 (5 bases). The CDR3 spans 12 residues. Trimming shortened V by 5 bases and J by 14 bases, and 15 bases separated the two germline ends. In germline, CDR1 is MNHEY, CDR2 SVGEGT. This chain's CDR3 is CASSPDSPRLFF. The CDR3 DNA reads as TGTGCCAGCAGTCCCGACAGCCCGAGGCTGTTTTTT.

The chain couples TRBV3-1 to TRBJ2-1; 7 bases map to TRBD2. The CDR3 spans 17 residues. Germline V CDR1 and CDR2: LGHDT, YNNKEL (reference sequence). The V and J ends lost 0 bases and 4 bases, in that order; junction bases with no gene match: 9. This CDR3 reads CASSQDLRGRGYNEQFF. Written as DNA, the CDR3 is TGTGCCAGCAGCCAAGATCTCCGTGGGAGGGGTTACAATGAGCAGTTCTTC.

This clonotype appeared a few times. The chain is built from TRBV11-1 and TRBJ2-1; D perhaps matches TRBD2 (6 bases). V was clipped by 5 bases and J by 8 bases, with 19 bases between them. Germline V gene sequence: CDR1 SGHAT, CDR2 FQDESV (reference sequence). The CDR3 loop spans 15 amino acids. In DNA form, the CDR3 reads TGTGCCAGCAGCCCTGGGCTGGGGGGTGTTGATGAGCAGTTCTTC. Encoded protein: CASSPGLGGVDEQFF.

This clonotype was seen at least ten times. This chain links TRBV7-6 with TRBJ2-1; D call uncertain. Trimming pared 1 base from V and 6 bases from J, leaving 7 bases between. The CDR3 has 13 residues. In germline, CDR1 is SGHVS, CDR2 FNYEAQ. The CDR3 protein is CASSLELSNEQFF. The DNA of the CDR3 is TGTGCCAGCAGCTTAGAGCTTAGCAATGAGCAGTTCTTC.

CDR3 loop: CASSRRHLPGELFF. CDR3 in DNA: TGTGCCAGCAGCCGCCGTCACCTACCCGGGGAGCTGTTTTTT. The rearrangement links TRBV5-6 to TRBJ2-2; D gene ambiguous. The germline V gene has CDR1 SGHDT and CDR2 YYEEEE. V lost 4 bases, J lost 6 bases, and 13 bases lay in between. The CDR3 runs 14 residues.

The V and J genes are TRBV7-9 and TRBJ2-7; D is ambiguous. The V and J ends lost 8 bases and 2 bases respectively, with 7 bases between them. The CDR3 has 11 amino acids. Germline CDR1 reads SEHNR; CDR2 reads FQNEAQ (reference sequence). The CDR3 is CASGSTYEQYF. For the CDR3, the DNA is TGTGCCAGCGGATCTACCTACGAGCAGTACTTC.